The 25 T cell receptor beta chains presented below share a single source sample, sequenced in a study of OX40 agonist ivuxolimab in advanced cancers. TCRdb's copy holds only in-frame clones and misses some; the assay was immunoSEQ multiplex PCR. The sample holds around 14,000 clones; roughly 65% are singletons and the top ten take 36%. This sample comprised CD4+ or CD8+ T cells sorted from blood, obtained in a trial of the OX40 agonist ivuxolimab. These receptors were collected from an adult with an advanced solid tumor such as melanoma, head and neck, liver or kidney cancer.

J is TRBJ2-3 and V is TRBV4-1, with TRBD2 matching 8 bases. J lost 5 bases, V lost 0 bases, and 4 bases had no gene match. The germline CDR1 and CDR2 sequences are MGHRA and YSYEKL. This CDR3 has 15 residues. The CDR3 nucleotides read TGCGCCAGCAGCCAAGATGACCTAGCGGGAGATACGCAGTATTTT. This gives the protein CASSQDDLAGDTQYF.

The rearrangement links TRBV19 to TRBJ1-5; 9 nucleotides align to TRBD1. This CDR3 region has 14 residues. CDR1 LNHDA and CDR2 SQIVND come from the germline V gene (reference sequence). The junction had 4 bases not matched to a gene; V was cut back by 1 base and J by 9 bases. The CDR3 is CASSIVGQGMPQHF. The CDR3 DNA reads as TGTGCCAGTAGTATAGTGGGACAGGGTATGCCCCAGCATTTT.

The genes are TRBV20-1 and TRBJ2-5; D uncertain. Germline CDR1 and CDR2: DFQATT and SNEGSKA (reference sequence). Trimming took off 2 bases at V and 6 bases at J, with 4 bases between the two ends. The CDR3 contains 10 residues. The CDR3 sequence is CSARQQTQYF. The CDR3 DNA reads as TGCAGTGCTAGACAACAGACCCAGTACTTC.

The chain carries TRBV7-6 and TRBJ2-1; TRBD2 matches 7 bases. This CDR3 contains 15 residues. After removal of 1 base from V and 10 bases from J, the junction contained 10 bases not matched to a gene. Germline V gene lookup returns CDR1 SGHVS and CDR2 FNYEAQ. CDR3 sequence (DNA): TGTGCCAGCAGCTTAGGAGCGGGGATTACGAAAGAGCAGTTCTTC. This gives the protein CASSLGAGITKEQFF.

This clone came up once. An end of the junction does not agree with germline; a read error may underlie this. This chain connects TRBV11-3 to TRBJ2-3; D ambiguous. Germline V gene sequence: CDR1 SGHNT, CDR2 YENEEA. This CDR3 spans 12 amino acids. CDR3 bases: TGTGCCAGTAGCTCTTTCACAGATACGCAGTATTTT. This gives the protein CASSSFTDTQYF.

The chain recombines TRBV28 with TRBJ2-7; 8 nucleotides agree with TRBD1. The CDR3 consists of 17 residues. V was clipped by 3 bases and J by 5 bases; unmatched bases: 15. The germline gives CDR1 MDHEN, CDR2 SYDVKM. CDR3 sequence: CASSFQVGGQGPHEQYF. The CDR3 region has the DNA TGTGCCAGCAGTTTTCAAGTCGGCGGACAGGGTCCCCACGAGCAGTACTTC.

This chain uses TRBV6-5 with TRBJ2-7; perhaps TRBD2 as D (6 bases). Germline V gene sequence: CDR1 MNHEY, CDR2 SVGAGI. V dropped 5 bases and J dropped 10 bases, with 12 bases sitting between them. The CDR3 totals 11 residues. The chain's CDR3 is CASSETGEQYF. The CDR3 DNA reads TGTGCCAGCAGTGAAACGGGAGAACAGTACTTC.

V is TRBV7-9 and J is TRBJ2-7; TRBD2 matches 8 bases. Germline assignment: CDR1 SEHNR and CDR2 FQNEAQ (reference sequence). The CDR3 is 16 residues long. The V and J ends lost 5 bases and 2 bases, in that order; junction bases with no gene match: 11. Written as DNA, the CDR3 is TGTGCCAGCAGCGCCACCGGGACTAGTCCCACCTACGAGCAGTACTTC. It encodes CASSATGTSPTYEQYF.

V gene TRBV7-8 combines with J gene TRBJ2-5; TRBD1 might be the D (6 bases). Germline V gene data show CDR1 as SGHVS and CDR2 as FQNEAQ. The CDR3 sequence is 14 residues long. V lost 1 base and J 4 bases, leaving 10 bases between the germline ends. The CDR3: CASSLGGGRETQYF. The CDR3 DNA is TGTGCCAGCAGCTTAGGAGGGGGTCGAGAGACCCAGTACTTC.

This clone has just one count. The J gene is TRBJ2-7, the V gene TRBV19; TRBD2 agrees at 10 bases. CDR1 is LNHDA, CDR2 SQIVND, per germline (reference sequence). This CDR3 is 17 amino acids long. The trim removed 2 bases at V and 3 bases at J, leaving 10 bases unmatched. The CDR3 DNA sequence: TGTGCCAGTAGTATATCCCACTATAGCGGGAGGAGCTACGAGCAGTACTTC. Its translation: CASSISHYSGRSYEQYF. Full variable domain (remainder filled in from reference TRBV19 and TRBJ2-7): DGGITQSPKYLFRKEGQNVTLSCEQNLNHDAMYWYRQDPGQGLRLIYYSQIVNDFQKGDIAEGYSVSREKKESFPLTVTSAQKNPTAFYLCASSISHYSGRSYEQYFGPGTRLTVT.

V usage is TRBV5-4 and J usage is TRBJ2-7; 14 bases fit TRBD2. Unmatched junction bases numbered 3, after V lost 4 bases and J lost 3 bases. Germline V gives CDR1 SGHNT, CDR2 YYREEE (reference sequence). The CDR3 is 15 residues long. The CDR3 spells CASSIGLAGGYEQYF. The CDR3 DNA sequence: TGTGCCAGCAGCATAGGACTAGCGGGAGGCTACGAGCAGTACTTC.

The V and J genes are TRBV7-9 and TRBJ2-1; no clear D gene. V was cut by 1 base and J by 6 bases, with 10 bases left in between. From germline, CDR1 is SEHNR and CDR2 FQNEAQ (reference sequence). The CDR3 length is 14 residues. The CDR3: CASSLGSVGNEQFF. The CDR3 coding sequence is TGTGCCAGCAGCTTAGGGTCTGTGGGCAATGAGCAGTTCTTC. The variable domain in full, with the rest retrieved from reference TRBV7-9 and TRBJ2-1, is DTGVSQNPRHKITKRGQNVTFRCDPISEHNRLYWYRQTLGQGPEFLTYFQNEAQLEKSRLLSDRFSAERPKGSFSTLEIQRTEQGDSAMYLCASSLGSVGNEQFFGPGTRLTVL.

The V gene is TRBV19, the J gene TRBJ2-1; no clear D gene. Between the trimmed V and J ends, which lost 8 bases and 1 base, there was a span of 9 bases. CDR1 and CDR2 from the germline V gene are LNHDA and SQIVND (reference sequence). This CDR3 region has 13 residues. The DNA of the CDR3 is TGTGCCAGTTCAGGAGTTTCCTACAATGAGCAGTTCTTC. This codes for CASSGVSYNEQFF. Full variable domain (missing parts from reference TRBV19 and TRBJ2-1): DGGITQSPKYLFRKEGQNVTLSCEQNLNHDAMYWYRQDPGQGLRLIYYSQIVNDFQKGDIAEGYSVSREKKESFPLTVTSAQKNPTAFYLCASSGVSYNEQFFGPGTRLTVL.

This clone was observed a few times. This rearrangement joins TRBV15 to TRBJ1-4; no definite D call. V lost 6 bases to trimming and J lost 5 bases, with 10 bases between them. The CDR3 spans 13 residues. The germline gives CDR1 LNHNV, CDR2 YYDKDF (reference sequence). The CDR3 DNA is TGTGCCACCAGAGACACACCGAATGAAAAACTGTTTTTT. Residues: CATRDTPNEKLFF.

The gene calls are TRBV30 and TRBJ2-3; D tentatively reads TRBD1 or TRBD2 (6 bases each). The germline gives CDR1 GTSNPN, CDR2 SVGIG (reference sequence). The V end lost 5 bases, the J end lost 5 bases, and 20 bases lay between the germline ends. The CDR3 is made up of 15 amino acids. The CDR3 sequence is CAWGGPGVPVDTQYF. CDR3 DNA sequence: TGTGCCTGGGGGGGGCCAGGGGTACCAGTAGATACGCAGTATTTT.

The V and J genes are TRBV7-3 and TRBJ2-1; 7 bases align to TRBD2. Germline-derived CDR1 and CDR2 are SGHTA and FQGTGA. The CDR3 consists of 15 residues. Trimming removed 2 bases from V and 2 bases from J; junction bases left unmatched: 3. DNA for the CDR3: TGTGCCAGCAGCTTAGGGCTAGCGGCCTACAATGAGCAGTTCTTC. Translation: CASSLGLAAYNEQFF.

There are a few counts of this clone. The J gene is TRBJ1-2, the V gene TRBV19, with a weak D call TRBD1 (5 bases). Germline V gives CDR1 LNHDA, CDR2 SQIVND (reference sequence). Trimming left V 4 bases short and J 6 bases short, with 12 bases between. The CDR3 is 13 residues long. CDR3 sequence (DNA): TGTGCCAGTAGTACCCTAGGGGACGATGGCTACACCTTC. Translating it yields CASSTLGDDGYTF. The entire variable domain, with the rest obtained from reference TRBV19 and TRBJ1-2, is as follows: DGGITQSPKYLFRKEGQNVTLSCEQNLNHDAMYWYRQDPGQGLRLIYYSQIVNDFQKGDIAEGYSVSREKKESFPLTVTSAQKNPTAFYLCASSTLGDDGYTFGSGTRLTVV.

In this sample, this clone turned up a few times. The CDR3 coding sequence is TGTGCCAGCAGTTACGCTTTGGCGGCAACTGAGACCCAGTACTTC. Translated, it gives CASSYALAATETQYF. The gene calls are TRBV6-5 and TRBJ2-5, with no clear D. V gave up 2 bases and J gave up 5 bases, with 15 bases separating them. Germline CDR1 is MNHEY and CDR2 is SVGAGI. This CDR3 has 15 residues.

The chain recombines TRBV19 with TRBJ1-1, with TRBD1 as a possible D gene (5 bases). Trimming cost V 3 bases and J 1 base, with 9 bases left between them. Germline CDR1 and CDR2: LNHDA and SQIVND (reference sequence). The CDR3 spans 14 residues. In DNA, the CDR3 is TGTGCCAGTAGTATCATGGACACGAACACTGAAGCTTTCTTT. Protein sequence: CASSIMDTNTEAFF.

The J gene is TRBJ2-3, the V gene TRBV5-6; 9 bases match TRBD1. The CDR3 spans 15 residues. CDR1 SGHDT and CDR2 YYEEEE come from the germline V gene. Losses at the gene ends were 3 bases for V and 3 bases for J; bases not matched to a gene: 5. The CDR3 DNA sequence: TGTGCCAGCAGCTCGGACAGGGGAGGTACAGATACGCAGTATTTT. It is translated as CASSSDRGGTDTQYF.

This chain connects TRBV6-6 to TRBJ1-2; TRBD1 matches at 7 bases. The CDR3 spans 15 residues. CDR1 is MNHNY and CDR2 is SVGAGI in the germline V gene (reference sequence). Germline trimming cut 2 bases from V and 4 bases from J; bases unmatched to any gene: 7. CDR3 coding DNA: TGTGCCAGCAGTTACACCGGACAGGCCCCCTATGGCTACACCTTC. Translation: CASSYTGQAPYGYTF.

The chain uses TRBV16 and TRBJ1-5, with D possibly matching TRBD1 (5 bases). The CDR3 totals 13 residues. Germline V gives CDR1 KGHSY, CDR2 FQNENV. Trimming shortened V by 4 bases and J by 5 bases, and 9 bases separated the two germline ends. CDR3 coding DNA: TGTGCCAGCAGCCGTGGAGGGGATCAGCCCCAGCATTTT. Amino acids: CASSRGGDQPQHF.

CDR3 residues: CASSLGGYVQETQYF. The CDR3 DNA sequence: TGTGCCAGCAGCTTAGGAGGGTACGTTCAAGAGACCCAGTACTTC. The chain links TRBV7-9 to TRBJ2-5, with D perhaps TRBD2 (5 bases). The CDR3 has 15 residues. CDR1 is SEHNR and CDR2 is FQNEAQ in the germline V gene (reference sequence). The V gene lost 1 base and the J gene lost 2 bases, with 11 bases spanning the gap.

This sequence joins TRBV2 and TRBJ1-4; TRBD1 matches 7 bases. The CDR3 loop spans 14 amino acids. V shed 6 bases, J shed 8 bases, and the junction held 9 bases outside the gene matches. Germline loops: CDR1 SNHLY, CDR2 FYNNEI. CDR3 sequence reads: CASRADRTREKLFF. In nucleotides, the CDR3 is TGTGCCAGCAGGGCGGACAGGACCAGAGAAAAACTGTTTTTT.

The J gene is TRBJ2-1, the V gene TRBV19, with no clear D. The CDR3 covers 12 residues. Germline CDR1 LNHDA, CDR2 SQIVND (reference sequence). The V and J ends lost 1 base and 7 bases respectively, with 5 bases between them. The CDR3 DNA reads as TGTGCCAGTAGTATAGTAACGAATGAGCAGTTCTTC. Amino acid sequence: CASSIVTNEQFF. Complete variable domain (other parts from reference TRBV19 and TRBJ2-1): DGGITQSPKYLFRKEGQNVTLSCEQNLNHDAMYWYRQDPGQGLRLIYYSQIVNDFQKGDIAEGYSVSREKKESFPLTVTSAQKNPTAFYLCASSIVTNEQFFGPGTRLTVL.